This T cell receptor beta chain was sequenced for a study of blood T cell repertoires in COVID-19. The overall study: PBMCs, B-cell-depleted T cells, or T cells were the source of the cDNA or gDNA that made up the material.

The CDR3 contains 13 residues. Deletions cut 3 bases from V and 4 bases from J, with 9 bases between. Methods used by the authors: Amplification with reference gene primers provided the estimates of nucleated cell counts. The method was immunoSEQ multiplex PCR; TCRdb's version includes in-frame clones alone and lacks a portion of them. V, J and clone size are those of that table, while D and trimming were read from the DNA. The sample includes 250,000 to 300,000 clones, 85% to 90% seen only once; the top ten take about 2.1%. The chain recombines TRBV12-3 or TRBV12-4 with TRBJ1-2; D not resolved. Sequenced material: peripheral blood. This TCR was recovered from a woman aged 55-69 years with COVID-19, enrolled during active disease. The CDR3 reads CASSFEGSYGYTF. The CDR3 DNA reads TGTGCCAGCAGTTTCGAGGGTAGCTATGGCTACACCTTC.